This T cell receptor beta chain was recovered during a study of CD8 T cells in ankylosing spondylitis. Findings and limits, study-wide: Matched synovial fluid from ankylosing spondylitis patients was reported to be enriched for disease-linked clones. Among TCR beta sequences, a motif of roughly 8 highly homologous variants appeared characteristic of ankylosing spondylitis blood.

MiXCR, run by TCRdb on the 5' RACE reads, gives a single entry per CDR3 protein. The table has around 770,000 distinct CDR3 sequences, about 10% seen once. The sample holds a few counts of this clonotype. The antigen remains undetermined. This CDR3 has 16 amino acids. The V segment lost 2 bases and the J segment 2 bases; nucleotides outside the gene matches: 3. Germline V gives CDR1 ENHRY, CDR2 SYGVKD. The chain combines TRBV10-3 with TRBJ2-5; 12 nucleotides align to TRBD2. The sequenced sample was blood, either unsorted or a sorted T cell fraction (not recorded which). This sequence originates from a male donor with ankylosing spondylitis. The CDR3 loop is CAISEQTSGGQETQYF. The CDR3 DNA reads TGTGCCATCAGTGAGCAGACTAGCGGGGGACAAGAGACCCAGTACTTC.